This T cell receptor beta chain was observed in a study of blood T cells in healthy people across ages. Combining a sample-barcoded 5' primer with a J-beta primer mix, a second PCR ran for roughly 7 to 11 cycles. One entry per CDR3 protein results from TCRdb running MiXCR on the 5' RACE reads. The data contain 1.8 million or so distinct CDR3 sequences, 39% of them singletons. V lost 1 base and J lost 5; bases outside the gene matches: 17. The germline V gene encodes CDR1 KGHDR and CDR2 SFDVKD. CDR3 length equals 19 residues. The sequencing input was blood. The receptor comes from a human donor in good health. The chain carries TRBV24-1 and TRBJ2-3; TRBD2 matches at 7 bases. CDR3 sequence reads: CATSDFRAPGVAGLDTQYF. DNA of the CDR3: TGTGCCACCAGTGATTTTCGCGCTCCCGGAGTAGCGGGTTTAGATACGCAGTATTTT.